Below are 21 T cell receptor beta chains sequenced from a single sample in a study of long-term antiretroviral therapy in people with HIV. Run at survey level, the immunoSEQ assay was version v3.0. The assay was immunoSEQ multiplex PCR, and TCRdb's table has in-frame clones only and misses some. The table shows about 36,000 clones, with less than 85% occurring only once. Here the sequenced sample was unsorted PBMCs, taken 3.4 years after starting antiretroviral therapy. The receptors stem from a man aged 25 to 40 with HIV.

The V and J genes are TRBV15 and TRBJ1-4, with TRBD1 as a possible D gene (6 bases). The germline gives CDR1 LNHNV, CDR2 YYDKDF (reference sequence). V lost 3 bases and J 8 bases, leaving 16 bases between the germline ends. The length of the CDR3 is 15 residues. The DNA for the CDR3 is TGTGCCACCAGCAGCTTTGGCAGCCAGGGGGAAAAACTGTTTTTT. As protein: CATSSFGSQGEKLFF.

This clone was observed a few times. This sequence joins TRBV29-1 and TRBJ1-1; tentative D call: TRBD1 (5 bases). V lost 4 bases to trimming and J lost 4 bases, with 13 bases between them. Germline assignment: CDR1 SQVTM and CDR2 ANQGSEA. The CDR3 consists of 13 residues. As DNA, the CDR3 is TGCAGCGTTGTGGGGCGGATGAGCACTGAAGCTTTCTTT. This gives the protein CSVVGRMSTEAFF.

The rearrangement uses TRBV2 and TRBJ1-1; TRBD1 matches 7 bases. V shed 6 bases and J 8 bases; nucleotides not matched to a gene: 3. In germline, CDR1 is SNHLY, CDR2 FYNNEI. This CDR3 region has 11 residues. The CDR3 region is CASRAQGEAFF. The CDR3, as DNA: TGTGCCAGCAGGGCACAGGGGGAAGCTTTCTTT.

CDR3 loop: CASSQDRGEEQYF. CDR3 bases: TGTGCCAGCAGCCAGGACAGGGGAGAAGAGCAGTACTTC. The chain links TRBV7-3 to TRBJ2-7; 9 bases are shared with TRBD1. This CDR3 contains 13 residues. Germline trimming cut 5 bases from V and 7 bases from J; bases unmatched to any gene: 6. Germline values: CDR1 SGHTA, CDR2 FQGTGA.

This sequence joins TRBV6-5 and TRBJ2-5, with 9 bases lining up with TRBD2. This CDR3 has 16 residues. Trimming removed 0 bases from V and 3 bases from J; junction bases left unmatched: 5. Germline CDR1 MNHEY, CDR2 SVGAGI. CDR3 coding DNA: TGTGCCAGCAGTTACTCGCCGCGGGAGGGGGAAGAGACCCAGTACTTC. As protein: CASSYSPREGEETQYF.

The sample holds a few counts of this clone. The V gene is TRBV2, the J gene TRBJ1-2; D call uncertain. The CDR3 length is 13 residues. The V gene lost 3 bases and the J gene lost 4 bases, with 9 bases spanning the gap. Germline V gene lookup returns CDR1 SNHLY and CDR2 FYNNEI. CDR3 sequence (DNA): TGTGCCAGCAGTGAGGACGGAGTCTATGGCTACACCTTC. This sequence encodes CASSEDGVYGYTF.

V gene TRBV5-6 combines with J gene TRBJ2-2; no clear D gene. CDR1 and CDR2 from the germline V gene are SGHDT and YYEEEE. The V end lost 2 bases, the J end lost 6 bases, and 8 bases lay between the germline ends. This CDR3 comprises 13 residues. This CDR3 reads CASSFVGSGELFF. In nucleotides, the CDR3 is TGTGCCAGCAGCTTTGTGGGGTCCGGGGAGCTGTTTTTT.

This chain links TRBV10-2 with TRBJ2-1, with 11 bases matching TRBD2. V trimming: 7 bases; J trimming: 0 bases; junction bases outside the gene matches: 5. The CDR3 loop spans 16 amino acids. Germline V gene data show CDR1 as WSHSY and CDR2 as SAAADI. The CDR3 spells CASTIAGGSSYNEQFF. The CDR3 nucleotides read TGCGCCAGCACTATAGCGGGAGGGAGCTCCTACAATGAGCAGTTCTTC.

The CDR3, as DNA: TGTGCCAGCAGTTTACGCTCTGGGGCCAACGTCCTGACTTTC. This translates into CASSLRSGANVLTF. The chain is built from TRBV6-5 and TRBJ2-6; no clear D gene. Deletions cut 4 bases from V and 0 bases from J, with 4 bases between. In germline, CDR1 is MNHEY, CDR2 SVGAGI. This CDR3 is 14 amino acids long.

The chain employs TRBV28 and TRBJ2-2; D gene unclear. The CDR3 is 11 amino acids. Germline CDR1 MDHEN, CDR2 SYDVKM. V was pared by 4 bases and J by 4 bases, with 1 base between. This CDR3 is CASSSTGELFF. The CDR3 bases are TGTGCCAGCAGTTCCACCGGGGAGCTGTTTTTT.

The gene calls are TRBV9 and TRBJ2-7, with 12 positions matching TRBD1. V shed 3 bases and J 4 bases; nucleotides not matched to a gene: 5. CDR1 and CDR2 from the germline V gene are SGDLS and YYNGEE. The CDR3 covers 15 residues. The DNA for the CDR3 is TGTGCCAGCAGCGCAGGGACAGGGGGCGGATACGAGCAGTACTTC. Translated: CASSAGTGGGYEQYF. The full variable domain, completed using reference TRBV9 and TRBJ2-7, is DSGVTQTPKHLITATGQRVTLRCSPRSGDLSVYWYQQSLDQGLQFLIQYYNGEERAKGNILERFSAQQFPDLHSELNLSSLELGDSALYFCASSAGTGGGYEQYFGPGTRLTVT.

The chain has TRBV9 and TRBJ2-1, with TRBD2 identical over 8 bases. CDR1 is SGDLS, CDR2 YYNGEE, per germline. The CDR3 extends over 13 amino acids. With 3 bases clipped from V and 6 bases from J, the junction kept 2 bases outside the gene matches. CDR3 sequence: CASSASGLNEQFF. CDR3 DNA sequence: TGTGCCAGCAGCGCTAGCGGGCTCAATGAGCAGTTCTTC.

Worth noting for this clone: One end of the junction varies from germline; a read error may be responsible. The genes are TRBV7-2 and TRBJ2-1; D perhaps matches TRBD2 (6 bases). CDR1 and CDR2 (germline): SGHTA, FQGNSA. The CDR3 is made up of 15 amino acids. The CDR3 sequence is CASSPAGSGYTEQFF. In nucleotides, the CDR3 is TGTGCCAGCAGTCCCGCGGGGAGCGGGTACACTGAGCAGTTCTTC.

The chain is built from TRBV4-3 and TRBJ2-7; 12 positions match TRBD2. V lost 2 bases and J lost 7; bases outside the gene matches: 9. This CDR3 region has 16 residues. CDR1 LGHNA and CDR2 YSLEER come from the germline V gene. CDR3 in amino acids: CASSQSRLAGEGEQYF. The CDR3 DNA reads TGCGCCAGCAGCCAATCCCGACTAGCGGGAGAAGGAGAGCAGTACTTC.

This rearrangement joins TRBV27 to TRBJ2-7; the match to TRBD1 covers 7 bases. V lost 4 bases and J lost 3; bases outside the gene matches: 3. CDR3 length equals 13 residues. CDR1 and CDR2 (germline): MNHEY, SMNVEV (reference sequence). The CDR3 sequence: CASSSTGVYEQYF. CDR3 nucleotide sequence: TGTGCCAGCAGTTCAACAGGGGTCTACGAGCAGTACTTC.

This clone appeared a few times. This sequence joins TRBV10-3 and TRBJ2-7; D gene ambiguous. Trimming stripped 2 bases from V and 6 bases from J, with 11 bases between. The CDR3 loop spans 13 amino acids. The germline V gene has CDR1 ENHRY and CDR2 SYGVKD. The CDR3 bases are TGTGCCATCAGTGAGCAGCAAACGGGCGAGCAGTACTTC. Its protein is CAISEQQTGEQYF.

V usage is TRBV2 and J usage is TRBJ1-3; 10 nucleotides agree with TRBD1. Losses at the gene ends were 7 bases for V and 2 bases for J; bases not matched to a gene: 5. CDR3 length: 15 amino acids. CDR1 is SNHLY and CDR2 is FYNNEI in the germline V gene. The CDR3 DNA is TGTGCCAGCAACCGGGACAGGGGAACTGGAAACACCATATATTTT. Its translation: CASNRDRGTGNTIYF.

This clone showed up just once. CDR3 residues: CASSLDLGRPHNEQFF. DNA for the CDR3: TGTGCCAGCAGCTTGGATCTCGGGAGGCCACACAATGAGCAGTTCTTC. The chain carries TRBV5-6 and TRBJ2-1; TRBD2 aligns across 7 bases. Germline trimming cut 0 bases from V and 5 bases from J; bases unmatched to any gene: 8. There are 16 residues in the CDR3. Germline V gene sequence: CDR1 SGHDT, CDR2 YYEEEE.

The rearrangement links TRBV4-3 to TRBJ1-4, with 8 positions matching TRBD1. V gave up 2 bases and J gave up 8 bases; unmatched junction bases: 4. The length of the CDR3 is 14 residues. Germline lookup yields CDR1 LGHNA and CDR2 YSLEER. The CDR3 is CASSQRTGMEKLFF. DNA of the CDR3: TGCGCCAGCAGCCAACGGACAGGGATGGAAAAACTGTTTTTT.

This clone counts as medium-sized. The gene calls are TRBV28 and TRBJ2-2; D perhaps matches TRBD1 (5 bases). Trimming stripped 6 bases from V and 7 bases from J, with 9 bases between. This CDR3 comprises 12 residues. Germline loops: CDR1 MDHEN, CDR2 SYDVKM. This chain's CDR3 is CASRGLNGELFF. The CDR3 DNA is TGTGCCAGCAGGGGGCTTAACGGGGAGCTGTTTTTT.

The chain uses TRBV7-2 and TRBJ1-2, with D possibly TRBD1 on 6 matching bases. The V end lost 2 bases, the J end lost 6 bases, and 10 bases lay between the germline ends. Germline CDR1 is SGHTA and CDR2 is FQGNSA. This CDR3 has 13 residues. The CDR3 nucleotides read TGTGCCAGCAGCTTATACAGGGATGATGGCTACACCTTC. Protein sequence: CASSLYRDDGYTF.